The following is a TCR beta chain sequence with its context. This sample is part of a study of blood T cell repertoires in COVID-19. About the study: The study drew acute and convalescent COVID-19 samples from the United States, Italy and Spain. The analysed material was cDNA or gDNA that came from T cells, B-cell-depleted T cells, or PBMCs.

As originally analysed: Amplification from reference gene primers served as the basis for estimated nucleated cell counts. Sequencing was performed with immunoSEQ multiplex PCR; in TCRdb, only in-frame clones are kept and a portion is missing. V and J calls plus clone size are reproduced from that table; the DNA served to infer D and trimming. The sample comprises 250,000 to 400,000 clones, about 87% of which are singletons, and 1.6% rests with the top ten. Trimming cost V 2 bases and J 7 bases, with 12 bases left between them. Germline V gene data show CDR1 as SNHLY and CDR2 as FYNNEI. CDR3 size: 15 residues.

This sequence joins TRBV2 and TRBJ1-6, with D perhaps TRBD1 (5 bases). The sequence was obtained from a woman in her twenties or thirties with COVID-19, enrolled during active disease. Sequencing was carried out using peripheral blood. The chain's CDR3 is CASSERPRQNSPLHF. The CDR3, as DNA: TGTGCCAGCAGTGAAAGGCCCCGACAGAATTCACCCCTCCACTTT.